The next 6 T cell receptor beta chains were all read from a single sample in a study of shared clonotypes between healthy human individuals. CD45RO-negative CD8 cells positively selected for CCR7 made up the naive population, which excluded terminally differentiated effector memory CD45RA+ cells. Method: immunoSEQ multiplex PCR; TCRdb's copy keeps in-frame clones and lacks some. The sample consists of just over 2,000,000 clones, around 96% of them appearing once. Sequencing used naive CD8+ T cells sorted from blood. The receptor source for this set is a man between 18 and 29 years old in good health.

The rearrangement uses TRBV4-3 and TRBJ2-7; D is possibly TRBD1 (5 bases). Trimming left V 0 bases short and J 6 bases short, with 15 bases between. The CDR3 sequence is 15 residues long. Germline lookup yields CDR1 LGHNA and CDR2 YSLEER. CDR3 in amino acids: CASSQDIIGQGEQYF. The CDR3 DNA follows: TGCGCCAGCAGCCAAGACATCATAGGTCAGGGCGAGCAGTACTTC.

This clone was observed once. DNA for the CDR3: TGTGCCAGCAGCCAAGTCCGCGGAAACTCCTACGAGCAGTACTTC. Encoded protein: CASSQVRGNSYEQYF. The gene calls are TRBV14 and TRBJ2-7; D is unresolved. This CDR3 region has 15 residues. Per germline, CDR1 SGHDN and CDR2 FVKESK. Trimming stripped 1 base from V and 0 bases from J, with 10 bases between.

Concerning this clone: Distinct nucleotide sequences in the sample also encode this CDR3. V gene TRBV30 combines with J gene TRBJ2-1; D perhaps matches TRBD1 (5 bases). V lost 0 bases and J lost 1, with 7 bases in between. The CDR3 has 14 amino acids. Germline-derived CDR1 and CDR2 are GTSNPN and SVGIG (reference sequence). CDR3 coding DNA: TGTGCCTGGAGTGTAGGGGTTTCCTACAATGAGCAGTTCTTC. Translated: CAWSVGVSYNEQFF.

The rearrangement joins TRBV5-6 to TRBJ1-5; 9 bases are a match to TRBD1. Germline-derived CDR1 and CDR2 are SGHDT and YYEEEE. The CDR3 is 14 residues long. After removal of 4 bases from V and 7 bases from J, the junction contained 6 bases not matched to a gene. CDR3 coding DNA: TGTGCCAGCAGCGGGGGACAGGGCGTGCAGCCCCAGCATTTT. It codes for CASSGGQGVQPQHF.

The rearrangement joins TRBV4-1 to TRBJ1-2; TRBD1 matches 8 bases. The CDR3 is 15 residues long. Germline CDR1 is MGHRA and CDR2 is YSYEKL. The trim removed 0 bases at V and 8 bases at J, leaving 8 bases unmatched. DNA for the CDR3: TGCGCCAGCAGCCAAGATCCGGGACAGGCTACAGGCTACACCTTC. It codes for CASSQDPGQATGYTF.

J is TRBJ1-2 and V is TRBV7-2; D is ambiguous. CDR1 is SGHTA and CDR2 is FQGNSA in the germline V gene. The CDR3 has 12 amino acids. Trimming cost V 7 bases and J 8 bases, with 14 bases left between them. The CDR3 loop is CASTSTGNGYTF. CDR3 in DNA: TGTGCCAGCACCTCGACGGGCAACGGCTACACCTTC.